This T cell receptor (beta chain) was recorded in a study of long-term antiretroviral therapy in people with HIV. Germline V gives CDR1 SGHTA, CDR2 FQGNSA. V shed 5 bases, J shed 7 bases, and the junction held 10 bases outside the gene matches. The CDR3 is made up of 16 amino acids. Study observations and caveats: The data indicate that diversity increased after ART but remained below transplant donor controls.

A v3.0 immunoSEQ assay was performed at survey level. The method was immunoSEQ multiplex PCR; TCRdb's version includes in-frame clones alone and lacks a portion of them. Here the sample spans some 20,000 clones, approximately 78% being singletons. To note about this clone: Its target is unknown.

This TCR came from a woman between 40 and 50 years old with HIV. The sample here was unsorted PBMCs, taken at the start of antiretroviral therapy, before treatment. This chain connects TRBV7-2 to TRBJ2-2; 10 nucleotides agree with TRBD1. The CDR3: CASSPMTGGEVGELFF. CDR3 DNA: TGTGCCAGCAGCCCAATGACAGGGGGCGAGGTCGGGGAGCTGTTTTTT. The full variable domain, in which reference TRBV7-2 and TRBJ2-2 provide the parts outside the CDR3, is GAGVSQSPSNKVTEKGKDVELRCDPISGHTALYWYRQSLGQGLEFLIYFQGNSAPDKSGLPSDRFSAERTGGSVSTLTIQRTQQEDSAVYLCASSPMTGGEVGELFFGEGSRLTVL.